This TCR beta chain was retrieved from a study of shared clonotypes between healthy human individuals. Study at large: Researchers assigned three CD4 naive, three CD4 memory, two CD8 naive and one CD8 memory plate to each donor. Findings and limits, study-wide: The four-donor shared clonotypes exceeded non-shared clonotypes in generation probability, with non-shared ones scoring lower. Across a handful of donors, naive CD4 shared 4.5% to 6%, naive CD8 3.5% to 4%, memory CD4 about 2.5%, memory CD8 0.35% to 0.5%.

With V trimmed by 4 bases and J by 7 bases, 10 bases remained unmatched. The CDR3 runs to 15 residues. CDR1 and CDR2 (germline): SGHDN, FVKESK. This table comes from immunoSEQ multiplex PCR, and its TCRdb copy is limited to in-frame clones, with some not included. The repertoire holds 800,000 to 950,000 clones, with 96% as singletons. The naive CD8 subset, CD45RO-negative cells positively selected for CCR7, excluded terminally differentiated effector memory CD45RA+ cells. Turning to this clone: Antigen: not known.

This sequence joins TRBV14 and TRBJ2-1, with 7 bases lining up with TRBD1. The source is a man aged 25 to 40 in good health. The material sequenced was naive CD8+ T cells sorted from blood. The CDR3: CASSPDRSPRNEQFF. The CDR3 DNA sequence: TGTGCCAGCAGCCCGGACAGGAGCCCTCGGAATGAGCAGTTCTTC.